The T cell receptor (beta chain) described here comes from a study of brain T cells in children with intractable seizures. For this clone: The antigen remains undetermined.

Surgery cases with the highest brain T cell transcript signatures were chosen for sequencing. Before surgery, patients took at least one anti-epileptic drug. Study-wide findings and caveats: Viral specificity was inferred only from CDR3 similarity; HCMV serostatus was unknown. Each case's top public CDR3 resembled known HCMV, EBV or influenza A CDR3s.

This table comes from immunoSEQ multiplex PCR, and its TCRdb copy is limited to in-frame clones, with some not included. The sample has about 5,100 clones, just over 90% seen once. From germline, CDR1 is MNHEY and CDR2 SVGEGT. There are 14 residues in the CDR3. V dropped 7 bases and J dropped 1 base, with 14 bases sitting between them. This TCR came from a boy under two years old with focal cortical dysplasia and intractable seizures. This chain connects TRBV6-2 or TRBV6-3 to TRBJ2-7, with TRBD2 as a possible D gene (6 bases). This sample comprised resected brain tissue, obtained at surgery. Here the CDR3 DNA reads TGTGCCAGCATCCCAGCGGGTCCGTCCTACGAGCAGTACTTC. Protein sequence: CASIPAGPSYEQYF.